These 5 T cell receptor beta chains share one sample of origin, sequenced in a study of blood T cell repertoires in COVID-19. Clones were sequenced by immunoSEQ multiplex PCR, and TCRdb holds only the in-frame ones, with some missing. Of nearly 300,000 clones in the sample, about 91% were seen once. Sequencing was performed on peripheral blood. Receptors were obtained from a woman aged 25 to 45 who had recovered from COVID-19.

The J gene is TRBJ1-1, the V gene TRBV7-9, with 7 bases fitting TRBD1. V lost 8 bases, J lost 7 bases, and 7 bases stayed unmatched. Germline V gives CDR1 SEHNR, CDR2 FQNEAQ (reference sequence). The CDR3 runs to 12 residues. CDR3 coding DNA: TGTGCCAGCGGCGAACAGGGGATTGAAGCTTTCTTT. This translates into CASGEQGIEAFF.

The rearrangement uses TRBV28 and TRBJ2-1; the D gene is possibly TRBD2 (5 bases). Germline values: CDR1 MDHEN, CDR2 SYDVKM. This CDR3 has 13 amino acids. Trimming removed 1 base at V and 9 bases at J, with 10 bases between. The CDR3 protein is CASSLFPSGEQFF. The CDR3 DNA reads as TGTGCCAGCAGTTTATTCCCCAGCGGTGAGCAGTTCTTC.

The V call is TRBV5-1, the J call TRBJ2-5; 10 bases align to TRBD2. The V gene's germline CDR1 is SGHRS and CDR2 YFSETQ. Losses at the gene ends were 0 bases for V and 4 bases for J; bases not matched to a gene: 12. The CDR3 covers 18 residues. In DNA form, the CDR3 reads TGCGCCAGCAGCTTGGGTCCCCAAACTAGCGGGGAAGCAGAGACCCAGTACTTC. Its protein product is CASSLGPQTSGEAETQYF.

Only one count was recorded for this clone. The rearrangement uses TRBV7-9 and TRBJ2-1; D is perhaps TRBD1 (6 bases). The CDR3 runs 15 residues. Trimming took 7 bases from V and 0 from J, leaving 13 bases between them. CDR1 is SEHNR, CDR2 FQNEAQ, per germline (reference sequence). CDR3 DNA sequence: TGTGCCAGCAACCACCAGGGGAGCTCCTACAATGAGCAGTTCTTC. Its protein is CASNHQGSSYNEQFF.

The chain combines TRBV24-1 with TRBJ1-1; D uncertain. The V end was cut by 2 bases, the J end by 5 bases, with 8 bases between. Germline V CDR1 and CDR2: KGHDR, SFDVKD. The CDR3 is made up of 13 amino acids. The CDR3 loop is CATSDSRRTEAFF. In nucleotides, the CDR3 is TGTGCCACCAGTGATTCACGGAGGACTGAAGCTTTCTTT.